A single TCR beta chain is shown here with its context. The data are from a study of OX40 agonist ivuxolimab in advanced cancers. TCRdb's table, derived via immunoSEQ multiplex PCR, lists solely in-frame clones and lacks some. This sample yields about 87,000 clones, of which around nine tenths are seen a single time; around 1.6% belongs to the top ten. This CDR3 is 13 amino acids long. CDR1 is MGHDK, CDR2 SYGVNS, per germline. The V and J ends lost 4 bases and 0 bases respectively, with 7 bases between them. The V gene is TRBV25-1, the J gene TRBJ2-7; D not certain. This TCR came from an adult with an advanced solid tumor such as melanoma, head and neck, liver or kidney cancer. The source was CD4+ or CD8+ T cells sorted from blood, collected in a trial of the OX40 agonist ivuxolimab. CDR3 sequence reads: CASSVQFSYEQYF. CDR3 bases: TGTGCCAGCAGTGTTCAGTTCTCCTACGAGCAGTACTTC.